These T cell receptor beta chains were read from a single sample in a study of cytomegalovirus exposure and HLA in healthy donors. Only in-frame clones appear in the TCRdb table, and some are missing; sequencing was by immunoSEQ multiplex PCR. Among about 140,000 clones, 80% to 90% were seen once, and the ten largest hold roughly 1.4%. The material sequenced was PBMCs. Source of these receptors: a woman in her twenties or thirties in good health and CMV-seronegative. Both conserved end residues are part of each CDR3. The order of the fields is J gene, D gene, clone size, V gene, CDR3 DNA, CDR3 protein. A D gene is named only where the DNA matches it firmly. Clone size is stated in some rows and not others, as once, few, many or a class when expanded.

TRBJ2-3 - - TRBV6-1 TGTGCCAGCAGATCGACAGGTTCCACAGATACGCAGTATTTT CASRSTGSTDTQYF
TRBJ1-2 TRBD1 many TRBV7-2 TGTGCCAGCAGCCGGGACAGGGACTATGGCTACACCTTC CASSRDRDYGYTF
TRBJ1-6 - - TRBV7-6 TGTGCCAGCAGCTCAAATAATTCACCCCTCCACTTT CASSSNNSPLHF
TRBJ2-7 TRBD1 - TRBV7-9 TGTGCCAGCAGCACATCCGGGACAGGGTCCTACGAGCAGTACTTC CASSTSGTGSYEQYF
TRBJ2-7 TRBD2 - TRBV4-2 TGTGCCAGCAGCCAAGATCCGATAGCGGGGAGCTCCTACGAGCAGTACTTC CASSQDPIAGSSYEQYF
TRBJ2-2 TRBD1 - TRBV7-2 TGTGCCAGCAGCGCCCAGACAGGGGGTATCGGGGAGCTGTTTTTT CASSAQTGGIGELFF
TRBJ1-5 - - TRBV19 TGTGCCAGTAGTATAACGCGGGAGTGGCATTCCAATCAGCCCCAGCATTTT CASSITREWHSNQPQHF
TRBJ2-7 - - TRBV30 TGTGCCTGGCAAAGGACTTCCTACGAGCAGTACTTC CAWQRTSYEQYF
TRBJ1-1 TRBD1 - TRBV11-2 TGTGCCAGCAGCTTGAGGACAGGGGCCGACCTTCGGACTGAAGCTTTCTTT CASSLRTGADLRTEAFF
TRBJ1-5 TRBD1 - TRBV27 TGTGCCAGCAGTTTGCGACAGGGGGATCAGCCCCAGCATTTT CASSLRQGDQPQHF
TRBJ1-2 - - TRBV6-5 TGTGCCAGCAGTCCCGTCCATGCGAGAGGCTATGGCTACACCTTC CASSPVHARGYGYTF
TRBJ1-1 TRBD1 - TRBV19 TGTGCGAGTCTGAACAGGGGACAGAACACTGAAGCTTTCTTT CASLNRGQNTEAFF
TRBJ1-1 TRBD1 few TRBV5-1 TGCGCCAGCAGCTTGGGGGGACAGGGCACTGAAGCTTTCTTT CASSLGGQGTEAFF
TRBJ2-5 - - TRBV11-2 TGTGCCAGCAGCTTACTCAGAGGGAAGGAGACCCAGTACTTC CASSLLRGKETQYF
TRBJ1-6 - - TRBV2 TGTGCCAGCAGTGAAGGGAGTAGTTCACCCCTCCACTTT CASSEGSSSPLHF
TRBJ1-1 - - TRBV19 TGTGCCAGTACATCCCCGACAGTTTATAACACTGAAGCTTTCTTT CASTSPTVYNTEAFF
TRBJ2-1 - - TRBV5-1 TGCGCCAGCAGCTTTGGAGGAAAAAGAAATGAGCAGTTCTTC CASSFGGKRNEQFF
TRBJ1-1 - - TRBV2 TGTGCCAGCAGTGTACTTTGGATCGATCAGGGCGAAGCTTTCTTT CASSVLWIDQGEAFF
TRBJ2-1 TRBD2 - TRBV5-1 TGCGCCAGCAGCCCTGCGGGGGGGCAGTACGATGAGCAGTTCTTC CASSPAGGQYDEQFF
TRBJ1-1 TRBD1 - TRBV7-3 TGTGCCAGCAGCCCAAATTCAGACAGGGGCACTGAAGCTTTCTTT CASSPNSDRGTEAFF
TRBJ2-4 TRBD1 - TRBV5-6 TGTGCCAGCCGCTCCTGGACAGGGAAAAACATTCAGTACTTC CASRSWTGKNIQYF
TRBJ2-5 - - TRBV2 TGTGCCAGCAGTGGGAGGGAAGGGACCCAGTACTTC CASSGREGTQYF
TRBJ1-1 - - TRBV27 TGTGCCAGCAGTTTCTGGGGAGGCGGTGAAGCTTTCTTT CASSFWGGGEAFF
TRBJ1-1 TRBD1 - TRBV2 TGTGCCAGCACGGCCCTAGGGGGCGACACTGAAGCTTTCTTT CASTALGGDTEAFF